The subject of this entry is one T cell receptor beta chain. Antigen specificity is unknown. The sample is drawn from a study of vaccination effects on CD4 cells after COVID-19. Researchers isolated CD4+ T cells once around 11 days of culture had elapsed. According to the study, vaccine recipients showed no prior SARS-CoV-2 infection and negative nucleocapsid antibodies. On day 3 and again on day 7, half the medium was replaced with IL-2 medium. The V gene's germline CDR1 is SGHRS and CDR2 YFSETQ. Trimming at V came to 4 bases and at J to 6 bases, leaving 2 bases not matched to a gene. The CDR3 loop spans 14 amino acids. Overall study results and limits: Both infection-induced and vaccine-induced clones contracted markedly at late post-vaccination timepoints. No early post-infection timepoints were available in the study, which also included few convalescent patients.

This table comes from immunoSEQ multiplex PCR, and its TCRdb copy is limited to in-frame clones, with some not included. The sample holds roughly 40,000 clones, 65% to 70% seen once. The receptor was isolated from a human donor who received a COVID-19 vaccine. This rearrangement joins TRBV5-1 to TRBJ2-1, with TRBD1 identical over 12 bases. The sample was CD4+ T cells from PBMCs cultured without peptide, taken before COVID-19 vaccination. CDR3 in amino acids: CASSLGQGANEQFF. The CDR3 DNA follows: TGCGCCAGCAGCCTGGGACAGGGGGCCAATGAGCAGTTCTTC.